The clone carrying this T cell receptor (beta chain) was observed a handful of times. Being one base from a much bigger clone, this may be a read error. This specimen belongs to a study of blood T cells in healthy people across ages. Next came a second PCR, run for about 6 to 11 cycles, which used a sample-barcoded 5' primer along with a J-beta primer mix. TCRdb passed the 5' RACE reads through MiXCR, listing each CDR3 protein once. Of roughly 700,000 distinct CDR3 sequences in the sample, less than 40% are singletons; the top ten hold about 16%. This CDR3 spans 21 amino acids. The germline V gene has CDR1 KGHDR and CDR2 SFDVKD. J lost 2 bases, V lost 4 bases, and 22 bases had no gene match.

The clonotype comes from a woman aged 80 or over in good health. Sequences were obtained from blood. The chain recombines TRBV24-1 with TRBJ2-3, with 8 bases that match TRBD1. CDR3 DNA sequence: TGTGCCACCAGTGAGCATCCGGGACAGGCCCTTACTACGACCTACACAGATACGCAGTATTTT. Its protein is CATSEHPGQALTTTYTDTQYF.